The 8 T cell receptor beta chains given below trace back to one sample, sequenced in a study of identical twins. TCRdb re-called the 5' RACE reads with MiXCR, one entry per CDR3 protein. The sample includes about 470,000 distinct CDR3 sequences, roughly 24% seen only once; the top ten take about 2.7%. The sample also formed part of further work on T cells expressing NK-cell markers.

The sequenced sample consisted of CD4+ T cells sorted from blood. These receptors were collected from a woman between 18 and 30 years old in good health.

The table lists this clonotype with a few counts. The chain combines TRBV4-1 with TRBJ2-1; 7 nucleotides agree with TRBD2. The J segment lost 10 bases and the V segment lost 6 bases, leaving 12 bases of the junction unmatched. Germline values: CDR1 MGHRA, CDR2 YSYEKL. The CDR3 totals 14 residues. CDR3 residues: CASRVREQFREQFF. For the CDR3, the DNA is TGCGCCAGCAGGGTGCGGGAGCAGTTCCGCGAGCAGTTCTTC.

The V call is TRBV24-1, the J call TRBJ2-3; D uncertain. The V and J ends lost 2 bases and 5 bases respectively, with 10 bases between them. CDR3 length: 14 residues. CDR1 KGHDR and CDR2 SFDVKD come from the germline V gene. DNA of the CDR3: TGTGCCACCAGTGATTCCAACCGCGGAGATACGCAGTATTTT. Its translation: CATSDSNRGDTQYF.

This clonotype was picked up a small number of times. CDR3: CASSLWDREGGNTEAFF. In DNA form, the CDR3 reads TGTGCCAGCAGTTTATGGGACAGGGAAGGAGGGAACACTGAAGCTTTCTTT. The chain recombines TRBV12-3 or TRBV12-4 with TRBJ1-1; TRBD1 matches at 9 bases. V was pared by 2 bases and J by 1 base, with 8 bases of the junction left unmatched. The CDR3 sequence is 17 residues long.

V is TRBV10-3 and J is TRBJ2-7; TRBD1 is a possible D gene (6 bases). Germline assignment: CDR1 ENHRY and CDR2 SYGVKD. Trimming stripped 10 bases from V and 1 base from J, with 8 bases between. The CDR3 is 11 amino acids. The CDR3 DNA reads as TGTGCCACGACAGGTTCCTACGAGCAGTACTTC. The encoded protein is CATTGSYEQYF.

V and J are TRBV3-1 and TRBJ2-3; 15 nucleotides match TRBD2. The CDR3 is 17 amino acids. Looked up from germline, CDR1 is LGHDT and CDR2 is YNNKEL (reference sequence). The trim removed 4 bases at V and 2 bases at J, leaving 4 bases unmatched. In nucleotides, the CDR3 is TGTGCCAGCAGCCGAGGACTAGCGGGGGGGCCCACAGATACGCAGTATTTT. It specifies CASSRGLAGGPTDTQYF.

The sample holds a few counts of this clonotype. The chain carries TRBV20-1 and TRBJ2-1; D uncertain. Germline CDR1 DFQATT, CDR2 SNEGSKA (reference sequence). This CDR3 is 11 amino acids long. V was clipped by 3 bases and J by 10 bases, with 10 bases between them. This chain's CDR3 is CSARSWEEQFF. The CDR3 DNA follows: TGCAGTGCTAGGTCGTGGGAAGAGCAGTTCTTC.

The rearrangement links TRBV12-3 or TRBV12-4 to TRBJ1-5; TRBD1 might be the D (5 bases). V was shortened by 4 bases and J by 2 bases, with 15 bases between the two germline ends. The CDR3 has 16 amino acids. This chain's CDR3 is CASSWGGGSGNQPQHF. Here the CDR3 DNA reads TGTGCCAGCAGTTGGGGGGGAGGGTCTGGCAATCAGCCCCAGCATTTT.

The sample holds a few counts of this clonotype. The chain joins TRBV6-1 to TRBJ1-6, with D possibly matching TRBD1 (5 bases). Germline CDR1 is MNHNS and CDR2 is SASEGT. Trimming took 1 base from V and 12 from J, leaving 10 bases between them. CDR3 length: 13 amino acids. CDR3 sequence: CASSEGSGGPLHF. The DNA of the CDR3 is TGTGCCAGCAGTGAAGGGTCGGGGGGACCCCTCCACTTT.